Shown below are 5 T cell receptor beta chains from a single sample sequenced in a study of blood T cell repertoires in COVID-19. Profiled with immunoSEQ multiplex PCR; TCRdb holds only in-frame clones, not every one. Among 55,000 to 80,000 clones listed, roughly 74% were seen once. Material for sequencing was peripheral blood. The receptors stem from an elderly woman with acute or convalescent COVID-19.

The chain uses TRBV5-4 and TRBJ1-2; 9 bases agree with TRBD1. The trim removed 5 bases at V and 8 bases at J, leaving 7 bases unmatched. This CDR3 has 13 amino acids. The germline CDR1 and CDR2 sequences are SGHNT and YYREEE (reference sequence). This CDR3 is CASSPTGGKGYTF. The CDR3 DNA sequence: TGTGCCAGCAGTCCGACAGGGGGGAAAGGCTACACCTTC.

The chain joins TRBV9 to TRBJ1-2, with D perhaps TRBD1 (6 bases). The CDR3 is 14 residues long. Between the trimmed V and J ends, which lost 4 bases and 4 bases, there was a span of 14 bases. The germline V gene has CDR1 SGDLS and CDR2 YYNGEE. DNA of the CDR3: TGTGCCAGCAGCCCCGGTGGGGGCGGCTATGGCTACACCTTC. It is translated as CASSPGGGGYGYTF.

The chain employs TRBV23-1 and TRBJ2-1; TRBD2 matches at 8 bases. TRBV23-1 is classed as an ORF, of uncertain function. This CDR3 has 16 amino acids. With 4 bases clipped from V and 5 bases from J, the junction kept 10 bases outside the gene matches. This CDR3 reads CASSRDPGLENNEQFF. The CDR3, as DNA: TGCGCCAGCAGTCGGGACCCGGGACTAGAGAACAATGAGCAGTTCTTC.

The V call is TRBV6-2 or TRBV6-3, the J call TRBJ1-3, with TRBD1 identical over 11 bases. CDR1 and CDR2 (germline): MNHEY, SVGEGT. The CDR3 contains 16 residues. V gave up 4 bases and J gave up 2 bases; unmatched junction bases: 4. The CDR3 DNA reads TGTGCCAGCAGTTCCGGACAGGGGGCGACTGGAAACACCATATATTTT. It translates to CASSSGQGATGNTIYF.

The genes are TRBV6-5 and TRBJ2-7; no firm D call. V shed 2 bases and J shed 5 bases, with 13 bases lying between them. Germline V lookup: CDR1 MNHEY, CDR2 SVGAGI. The CDR3 spans 14 residues. The CDR3: CASSYRRPEDEQYF. The CDR3 DNA is TGTGCCAGCAGTTACCGGAGACCAGAGGACGAGCAGTACTTC.